A selection of T cell receptor beta chains follows, all from one sample in a study of T cell repertoires and Cas9 in healthy adults. Data came from immunoSEQ multiplex PCR; TCRdb stores just in-frame clones and leaves some out. This table has tens of thousands of clones, more than 75% appearing once. Specimen: CD4+ effector T cells (CD127+, CD25-, CD137-, CD154-) from PBMCs; culture status not recorded. The receptors here all came from a human donor in good health. The CDR3 runs from the conserved cysteine through the conserved F or W. Fields, in order: J gene, D gene, V gene, clone size, CDR3 DNA, CDR3 protein. A D gene is named only where the DNA matches it firmly. Size is omitted from some rows. Given values are once, few, many or a class for expanded clones.

j_gene: TRBJ1-1; d_gene: NA; v_gene: TRBV11-2; abundance: NA; CDR3nt: TGTGCCAGCAGCTTAGCGTTTTGGGGCACTGAAGCTTTCTTT; CDR3aa: CASSLAFWGTEAFF
j_gene: TRBJ1-4; d_gene: NA; v_gene: TRBV5-6; abundance: NA; CDR3nt: TGTGCCAGCAGCTGGAGAACAGGTCCAGGGGCTAATGAAAAACTGTTTTTT; CDR3aa: CASSWRTGPGANEKLFF
j_gene: TRBJ2-5; d_gene: TRBD1; v_gene: TRBV5-4; abundance: NA; CDR3nt: TGTGCCAGCAGCTTACTAGGGGGCCCTCAAGAGACCCAGTACTTC; CDR3aa: CASSLLGGPQETQYF
j_gene: TRBJ2-7; d_gene: TRBD1; v_gene: TRBV5-6; abundance: NA; CDR3nt: TGTGCCAGCAGTCCCGGGACAGGGGTGGCCGAGCAGTACTTC; CDR3aa: CASSPGTGVAEQYF
j_gene: TRBJ2-7; d_gene: NA; v_gene: TRBV19; abundance: NA; CDR3nt: TGTGCCAGTAGTGGGGGGCAGAGCTCCTACGAGCAGTACTTC; CDR3aa: CASSGGQSSYEQYF
j_gene: TRBJ2-7; d_gene: NA; v_gene: TRBV28; abundance: NA; CDR3nt: TGTGCCAGCAGCTACCCAGGGATTGTAAACGAGCAGTACTTC; CDR3aa: CASSYPGIVNEQYF
j_gene: TRBJ2-5; d_gene: TRBD2; v_gene: TRBV5-1; abundance: NA; CDR3nt: TGCGCCAGCAGCCAGGGACTAGCGGGGGAGACCCAGTACTTC; CDR3aa: CASSQGLAGETQYF
j_gene: TRBJ2-7; d_gene: NA; v_gene: TRBV7-9; abundance: NA; CDR3nt: TGTGCCAGCAGCTTACTCGGCTACGAGCAGTACTTC; CDR3aa: CASSLLGYEQYF
j_gene: TRBJ1-6; d_gene: TRBD1; v_gene: TRBV25-1; abundance: NA; CDR3nt: TGTGCCAGCAGGGTCGGGACAGGGGGCAATAATTCACCCCTCCACTTT; CDR3aa: CASRVGTGGNNSPLHF
j_gene: TRBJ1-4; d_gene: NA; v_gene: TRBV18; abundance: once; CDR3nt: TGTGCCAGCTCACCACGGGGGCTCAATAGCATGGGCGAAACGGGAAAACTGTTTTTT; CDR3aa: CASSPRGLNSMGETGKLFF
j_gene: TRBJ2-1; d_gene: NA; v_gene: TRBV29-1; abundance: NA; CDR3nt: TGCAGCGTTGAAGAGGGCGGCGATGAGCAGTTCTTC; CDR3aa: CSVEEGGDEQFF
j_gene: TRBJ2-7; d_gene: NA; v_gene: TRBV12-2; abundance: NA; CDR3nt: TGTGCAAGTCGCTTAGCGCTAGGTAGCGGGGGGTCCTACGAGCAGTACTTC; CDR3aa: CASRLALGSGGSYEQYF
j_gene: TRBJ1-4; d_gene: TRBD1; v_gene: TRBV29-1; abundance: NA; CDR3nt: TGCAGCGCTAGGGTACAGGGGAACCGGAATGAAAAACTGTTTTTT; CDR3aa: CSARVQGNRNEKLFF
j_gene: TRBJ1-1; d_gene: NA; v_gene: TRBV5-1; abundance: NA; CDR3nt: TGCGCCAGCAGCTTGACCGGGGGGAACACTGAAGCTTTCTTT; CDR3aa: CASSLTGGNTEAFF
j_gene: TRBJ2-7; d_gene: NA; v_gene: TRBV28; abundance: NA; CDR3nt: TGTGCCAGCAGTTTAGGGGCCTACGAGCAGTACTTC; CDR3aa: CASSLGAYEQYF
j_gene: TRBJ1-5; d_gene: NA; v_gene: TRBV19; abundance: NA; CDR3nt: TGTGCCAGTAGTATTGGGGGGAATGGCAATCAGCCCCAGCATTTT; CDR3aa: CASSIGGNGNQPQHF
j_gene: TRBJ2-3; d_gene: NA; v_gene: TRBV7-3; abundance: NA; CDR3nt: TGTGCCAGCAGCTTAATGGGGGCGGCAGATACGCAGTATTTT; CDR3aa: CASSLMGAADTQYF
j_gene: TRBJ2-5; d_gene: TRBD2; v_gene: TRBV27; abundance: NA; CDR3nt: TGTGCCAGCAGGTTGGGCGGGGGGATGGCGAAGACCCAGTACTTC; CDR3aa: CASRLGGGMAKTQYF
j_gene: TRBJ2-7; d_gene: NA; v_gene: TRBV5-1; abundance: once; CDR3nt: TGCGCCAGCAGCTCCGCTGGGGACTCCTACGAGCAGTACTTC; CDR3aa: CASSSAGDSYEQYF
j_gene: TRBJ1-2; d_gene: NA; v_gene: TRBV5-5; abundance: once; CDR3nt: TGTGCCAGCATGGCAGATTTCTCGCGAAAGACCTATGGCTACACCTTC; CDR3aa: CASMADFSRKTYGYTF
j_gene: TRBJ1-5; d_gene: TRBD1; v_gene: TRBV6-5; abundance: NA; CDR3nt: TGTGCCAGCAGTGGGACAGGGGGTAATCAGCCCCAGCATTTT; CDR3aa: CASSGTGGNQPQHF
j_gene: TRBJ2-1; d_gene: TRBD1; v_gene: TRBV7-2; abundance: NA; CDR3nt: TGTGCCAGCAGCTTGGTACAGGGGGTGGCTTATGAGCAGTTCTTC; CDR3aa: CASSLVQGVAYEQFF
j_gene: TRBJ2-1; d_gene: TRBD1; v_gene: TRBV11-1; abundance: NA; CDR3nt: TGTGCCAGCAGCACGAACCCGGGGGACAGGGGGCGGTATGAGCAGTTCTTC; CDR3aa: CASSTNPGDRGRYEQFF
j_gene: TRBJ1-2; d_gene: NA; v_gene: TRBV7-8; abundance: NA; CDR3nt: TGTGCCAGCAGCTTCTCCGGAAAGGGAGGCTACACCTTC; CDR3aa: CASSFSGKGGYTF
j_gene: TRBJ2-7; d_gene: TRBD1; v_gene: TRBV28; abundance: NA; CDR3nt: TGTGCCAGCAGCCGGGACAGCTTCCTCTTGAGCTCCTACGAGCAGTACTTC; CDR3aa: CASSRDSFLLSSYEQYF
j_gene: TRBJ1-5; d_gene: NA; v_gene: TRBV25-1; abundance: NA; CDR3nt: TGTGCCAGCAGTGAATGGGGAGATAGCAATCAGCCCCAGCATTTT; CDR3aa: CASSEWGDSNQPQHF
j_gene: TRBJ1-1; d_gene: TRBD1; v_gene: TRBV7-8; abundance: NA; CDR3nt: TGTGCCAGCAGTCCCGGGACAGTGAACACTGAAGCTTTCTTT; CDR3aa: CASSPGTVNTEAFF
j_gene: TRBJ1-1; d_gene: NA; v_gene: TRBV4-1; abundance: NA; CDR3nt: TGCGCCAGCAGCCTCCCCCCAGGGGAATACACAGCGAACACTGAAGCTTTCTTT; CDR3aa: CASSLPPGEYTANTEAFF
j_gene: TRBJ1-4; d_gene: NA; v_gene: TRBV5-6; abundance: few; CDR3nt: TGTGCCAGCAGCCCAAGGGGGGCGGGGGAAAAACTGTTTTTT; CDR3aa: CASSPRGAGEKLFF
j_gene: TRBJ1-4; d_gene: TRBD1; v_gene: TRBV4-1; abundance: few; CDR3nt: TGCGCCAGCAGCCCCCGAGCGGGGACTTACAGGGGGGATGAAAAACTGTTTTTT; CDR3aa: CASSPRAGTYRGDEKLFF
j_gene: TRBJ2-2; d_gene: TRBD2; v_gene: TRBV11-2; abundance: NA; CDR3nt: TGTGCCAGCAGCGCACTCCGGGGCGGGGGCACCGGGGAGCTGTTTTTT; CDR3aa: CASSALRGGGTGELFF
j_gene: TRBJ2-1; d_gene: NA; v_gene: TRBV7-6; abundance: NA; CDR3nt: TGTGCCAGCAGCCCCTTGGGAGACTACAATGAGCAGTTCTTC; CDR3aa: CASSPLGDYNEQFF
j_gene: TRBJ1-6; d_gene: NA; v_gene: TRBV10-3; abundance: NA; CDR3nt: TGTGCCATCAGTGAGGCAGGGTCCAATTCACCCCTCCACTTT; CDR3aa: CAISEAGSNSPLHF
j_gene: TRBJ2-5; d_gene: NA; v_gene: TRBV29-1; abundance: NA; CDR3nt: TGCAGCGTAAGACAGGACTCAGAGACCCAGTACTTC; CDR3aa: CSVRQDSETQYF
j_gene: TRBJ1-1; d_gene: NA; v_gene: TRBV29-1; abundance: NA; CDR3nt: TGCAGCGTTGTATTGGGCCAGAGCACTGAAGCTTTCTTT; CDR3aa: CSVVLGQSTEAFF
j_gene: TRBJ1-5; d_gene: TRBD1; v_gene: TRBV18; abundance: NA; CDR3nt: TGTGCCAGCTCAAGATTACAGGGGAATAGCAATCAGCCCCAGCATTTT; CDR3aa: CASSRLQGNSNQPQHF
j_gene: TRBJ1-1; d_gene: NA; v_gene: TRBV9; abundance: NA; CDR3nt: TGTGCCAGCAGCGTAGGGTCAGGGGTGTACACTGAAGCTTTCTTT; CDR3aa: CASSVGSGVYTEAFF
j_gene: TRBJ1-2; d_gene: TRBD1; v_gene: TRBV2; abundance: NA; CDR3nt: TGTGCCAGCAGGACAGGGGACCCGATCTATGGCTACACCTTC; CDR3aa: CASRTGDPIYGYTF
j_gene: TRBJ2-5; d_gene: NA; v_gene: TRBV2; abundance: NA; CDR3nt: TGTGCCAGCAGTGGGGGGGCAGGGGCGTACCAAGAGACCCAGTACTTC; CDR3aa: CASSGGAGAYQETQYF
j_gene: TRBJ1-6; d_gene: NA; v_gene: TRBV9; abundance: NA; CDR3nt: TGTGCCAGCAGCGGGGTAAATCAGAATAATTCACCCCTCCACTTT; CDR3aa: CASSGVNQNNSPLHF
j_gene: TRBJ2-3; d_gene: NA; v_gene: TRBV5-5; abundance: NA; CDR3nt: TGTGCCAGCAGCCTCCTTCGGACAGAACCAGATACGCAGTATTTT; CDR3aa: CASSLLRTEPDTQYF
j_gene: TRBJ2-2; d_gene: TRBD2; v_gene: TRBV29-1; abundance: few; CDR3nt: TGCAGCGTTCGCGGGGGGGCGGCCGGGGAGCTGTTTTTT; CDR3aa: CSVRGGAAGELFF
j_gene: TRBJ1-2; d_gene: NA; v_gene: TRBV15; abundance: NA; CDR3nt: TGTGCCACAGAAATAGGTGGGGTACATCAAAACTATGGCTACACCTTC; CDR3aa: CATEIGGVHQNYGYTF
j_gene: TRBJ1-1; d_gene: NA; v_gene: TRBV29-1; abundance: NA; CDR3nt: TGCAGCGTTACACTCCCGAGGCGGGGTGACTATGCTTTAACAGAAGCTTTCTTT; CDR3aa: CSVTLPRRGDYALTEAFF
j_gene: TRBJ1-5; d_gene: TRBD1; v_gene: TRBV2; abundance: NA; CDR3nt: TGTGCCAGCAGTGAGAACAGGGGAAGCAATCAGCCCCAGCATTTT; CDR3aa: CASSENRGSNQPQHF
j_gene: TRBJ2-6; d_gene: TRBD1; v_gene: TRBV4-1; abundance: NA; CDR3nt: TGCGCCAGCAGCCAAGATGCGCAGGGGGTTATGGCTGGGGCCAACGTCCTGACTTTC; CDR3aa: CASSQDAQGVMAGANVLTF
j_gene: TRBJ1-2; d_gene: NA; v_gene: TRBV18; abundance: NA; CDR3nt: TGTGCCAGCTCACCGTCAAAGGATCGTGGCTACACCTTC; CDR3aa: CASSPSKDRGYTF
j_gene: TRBJ2-1; d_gene: TRBD2; v_gene: TRBV25-1; abundance: once; CDR3nt: TGTGCCAGCAGTTTAACGACTAGCGGGGGGGACAATGAGCAGTTCTTC; CDR3aa: CASSLTTSGGDNEQFF
j_gene: TRBJ2-6; d_gene: NA; v_gene: TRBV5-1; abundance: NA; CDR3nt: TGCGCCAGCAGCTTGGAGGGGTTGGCTGCTGGTGGGGCCAACGTCCTGACTTTC; CDR3aa: CASSLEGLAAGGANVLTF
j_gene: TRBJ2-5; d_gene: TRBD2; v_gene: TRBV19; abundance: NA; CDR3nt: TGTGCCAGTAGCCAAGTACTTAGCGGGGGGAACCAAGAGACCCAGTACTTC; CDR3aa: CASSQVLSGGNQETQYF
j_gene: TRBJ2-3; d_gene: TRBD2; v_gene: TRBV9; abundance: NA; CDR3nt: TGTGCCAGCAGCGTGGGCGGGAGTAGCACAGATACGCAGTATTTT; CDR3aa: CASSVGGSSTDTQYF
j_gene: TRBJ2-5; d_gene: TRBD2; v_gene: TRBV5-1; abundance: NA; CDR3nt: TGCGCCAGCAGCTCTAGCGGGGAAGAGACCCAGTACTTC; CDR3aa: CASSSSGEETQYF
j_gene: TRBJ1-2; d_gene: TRBD1; v_gene: TRBV9; abundance: NA; CDR3nt: TGTGCCAGCAGCATCCGGACAGGGGTAGACTATGGCTACACCTTC; CDR3aa: CASSIRTGVDYGYTF